Here is one T cell receptor (beta chain) with its context. This clone was seen once. Its antigen has not been determined. Per-nucleotide qualities are absent, and no much larger clonotype sits a single base away. There are 14 amino acids in the CDR3, from cysteine to phenylalanine inclusive. Only the CDR3 DNA is retained, 42 bases long and in frame from the first base. V gives up 5 bases and J gives up 7 bases, and the segment between their germline ends measures 12 bases. CDR1 and CDR2, looked up from the germline V gene, are LGHNA and YSLEER. Participants in the prospective study were enrolled through a virtual design, were aged about 18 to 90 years, and lived in 24 United States geographic areas. Cohort assignment in the prospective study relied on participant-reported clinical history from a screening survey and a study questionnaire. A participant counted as exposed if, within 2 weeks of entering the study, that participant had been in contact with someone who had a PCR-confirmed or clinician-diagnosed COVID-19 case. In the prospective study, whole blood, serum and a nasopharyngeal or oropharyngeal swab were collected from each participant by mobile phlebotomists. Participants in the prospective study had the option to provide additional blood draws and questionnaires over a roughly 2-month period. Prospective study blood samples were shipped either frozen or at room temperature before DNA extraction.

This record comes from a study of blood T cell repertoires in COVID-19 (dated by TCRdb to about 2020). Background for the entire study: The collaborator samples originated in the United States, Italy and Spain and spanned the acute and convalescent phases of COVID-19. The prospective study material was composed of cDNA or gDNA derived from T cells, B-cell-depleted T cells, or PBMCs. Subjects who had been exposed to COVID-19, were actively infected with it, or had recovered from it provided the deeply sampled blood TCRbeta repertoires that made up the dataset. The repertoires were released in a freely available public database meant as a resource for research on the immune response to SARS-CoV-2. The samples were drawn from the first 160 participants of the ongoing ImmuneRACE study and from about 1,200 subjects provided by 6 global collaborators. A de-identified subject ID, COVID-19 status, age in years and sex were almost always included in the sample metadata. Where HLA class I and class II types were available, the types were taken from metadata supplied by the sample provider, not from assay-based typing.

The immunoSEQ Assay, a bias-controlled multiplex PCR, was used to amplify TCRbeta CDR3 regions from genomic DNA. Per the authors' processing: The number of nucleated cells in each sample was estimated from the amplification of reference gene primers within the assay. To quantify the absolute abundance of each unique TCRbeta CDR3 rearrangement, sequence reads were collapsed and filtered. For each sample, productive Simpson clonality was calculated as the square root of Simpson's diversity index over productive rearrangements. TCRdb's version of the immuneACCESS table is confined to in-frame rearrangements and falls short of the full clone set. An unresolved V gene accounts for under half of the shortfall where checked; the remainder is of unknown origin. For V, J and clone size, that table is used; D and trimming come from the DNA. The sample table records more than 300,000 clones; approximately 90% of these occur just once. The top ten constitute more than 0.85% of the sample.

What the work shows at the level of the full study, not this receptor alone: The quantity of clinical and demographic metadata differed by source and by participant and was supplied without curation.

The sample taken for sequencing was PBMCs or T cells enriched from blood (not recorded which). This TCR derives from a woman aged 40 to 55 who had been exposed to COVID-19. The rearrangement combines TRBV4-3 with TRBJ1-6; TRBD1 might be the D gene, on 6 matching bases. The CDR3 protein is CASSGSGVNSPLHF. The sequenced DNA: TGCGCCAGCAGCGGCTCAGGGGTCAATTCACCCCTCCACTTT.